A single TCR beta chain is shown here with its context. Antigen specificity is unknown. Trimming left V 3 bases short and J 0 bases short, with 13 bases between. CDR1 is SGDLS, CDR2 YYNGEE, per germline. CDR3 length: 15 residues. The sample originates from a study of OX40 agonist ivuxolimab in advanced cancers. General observations from the study: A proportion of nonresponders additionally exhibited low normalized T-cell clonal expansion.

Assay: immunoSEQ multiplex PCR; the TCRdb copy retains only in-frame clones and omits some. The table lists some 46,000 clones, 85% to 95% of them singletons. The study sampled blood at baseline, cycle 4 day 1, and cycle 7 day 1. Sequencing used CD4+ or CD8+ T cells sorted from blood, obtained in a trial of the OX40 agonist ivuxolimab. The receptor's source is an adult with an advanced solid tumor such as melanoma, head and neck, liver or kidney cancer. The chain uses TRBV9 and TRBJ2-7; possibly TRBD2 for D (6 bases). The CDR3 spells CASSAGGADSYEQYF. The DNA for the CDR3 is TGTGCCAGCAGCGCGGGCGGGGCAGACTCCTACGAGCAGTACTTC.